The rows below give T cell receptor beta chains drawn from one sample of a study of T-cell reconstitution after alpha-beta-depleted transplantation in children. TCRdb called the PCR reads again in MiXCR, with one record for every CDR3 protein. The sample has hundreds of thousands of distinct CDR3 sequences, about an eighth seen once. Sequencing was performed on PBMCs, taken from the stem cell graft. All receptors derive from a human donor who donated a stem cell graft to a child with Fanconi anemia. The CDR3 runs from the conserved cysteine through the conserved F or W. A D gene is named only where the DNA matches it firmly. The listing skips clone size in some rows; elsewhere it reads once, few, many or a size class.

D	V	J	size	CDR3	DNA
TRBD2	TRBV10-2	TRBJ2-1	many	CASRTSGGYNEQFF	TGCGCCAGCAGAACTAGCGGGGGTTACAATGAGCAGTTCTTC
.	TRBV6-2/TRBV6-3	TRBJ2-7	few	CASRIRDSYEQYF	TGTGCCAGCAGAATACGGGACTCCTACGAGCAGTACTTC
.	TRBV20-1	TRBJ1-1	few	CSARDRGFEAFF	TGCAGTGCTAGAGATCGAGGGTTTGAAGCTTTCTTT
.	TRBV20-1	TRBJ1-1	few	CTIPRLRGEAFF	TGCACCATACCGAGGTTGCGAGGTGAAGCTTTCTTT
.	TRBV6-2/TRBV6-3	TRBJ1-2	many	CASRRWDLNGYTF	TGTGCCAGTCGTCGATGGGACTTGAATGGCTACACCTTC
.	TRBV11-3	TRBJ1-1	few	CASRIEPLTEAFF	TGTGCCAGCAGGATAGAACCCCTGACTGAAGCTTTCTTT
.	TRBV4-2	TRBJ1-1	.	CASSQEGPSSTEAFF	TGTGCCAGCAGCCAAGAGGGGCCATCTAGCACTGAAGCTTTCTTT
.	TRBV20-1	TRBJ2-1	many	CSASVLKGSKNEQFF	TGCAGTGCTAGTGTTCTAAAAGGCTCCAAAAATGAGCAGTTCTTC
.	TRBV19	TRBJ1-1	many	CASRGTGTPWITEAFF	TGTGCCAGTAGGGGTACCGGGACCCCCTGGATCACTGAAGCTTTCTTT
.	TRBV29-1	TRBJ1-2	.	CSVNDPTVHNYGYTF	TGCAGCGTTAACGACCCGACGGTCCATAACTATGGCTACACCTTC
.	TRBV20-1	TRBJ2-3	.	CSARDRSGGTDTQYF	TGCAGTGCTAGAGATCGTTCGGGGGGCACAGATACGCAGTATTTT
.	TRBV6-1	TRBJ1-5	many	CASRPGTNQPQHF	TGTGCCAGCAGGCCGGGTACTAATCAGCCCCAGCATTTT
TRBD1	TRBV5-1	TRBJ2-3	.	CASSYRDRNTDTQYF	TGCGCCAGCAGCTACCGGGACAGGAACACAGATACGCAGTATTTT
.	TRBV18	TRBJ1-2	many	CASSREGTNYGYTF	TGTGCCAGCTCACGGGAAGGGACTAACTATGGCTACACCTTC
TRBD1	TRBV12-3/TRBV12-4	TRBJ2-1	many	CASVDRAYNEQFF	TGTGCCAGTGTGGACAGGGCCTACAATGAGCAGTTCTTC
.	TRBV15	TRBJ1-5	few	CATSSSPGPRKPQHF	TGTGCCACCAGCAGCAGTCCGGGCCCCAGGAAGCCCCAGCATTTT
TRBD2	TRBV6-2/TRBV6-3	TRBJ2-1	many	CASRKVLTSGAYNEQFF	TGTGCCAGCAGAAAAGTATTGACTAGCGGGGCCTACAATGAGCAGTTCTTC
.	TRBV1	TRBJ1-5	.	CTSSQAGTANQPQHF	TGCACCAGCAGCCAAGCGGGGACGGCTAATCAGCCCCAGCATTTT
TRBD1	TRBV5-1	TRBJ1-1	few	CASSVGQGGTEAFF	TGCGCCAGCAGCGTCGGACAGGGGGGAACTGAAGCTTTCTTT
.	TRBV28	TRBJ1-2	.	CASSLSGTYYGYTF	TGTGCCAGCAGTTTATCAGGGACCTATTACGGCTACACCTTC
.	TRBV6-2/TRBV6-3	TRBJ1-5	.	CASSYSGGANQPQHF	TGTGCCAGCAGTTACTCGGGGGGGGCCAATCAGCCCCAGCATTTT
.	TRBV20-1	TRBJ2-7	.	CSAPPSRGKVHEQYF	TGCAGTGCCCCTCCGTCGAGGGGGAAGGTCCACGAGCAGTACTTC
.	TRBV5-1	TRBJ1-2	.	CASSLKGFRDGYTF	TGCGCCAGCAGCTTAAAAGGATTTCGGGATGGCTACACCTTC
TRBD2	TRBV4-3	TRBJ2-2	.	CASSRVAGGLDTGELFF	TGCGCCAGCAGCCGAGTGGCGGGGGGGCTTGACACCGGGGAGCTGTTTTTT
.	TRBV12-3/TRBV12-4	TRBJ2-1	many	CASSLPGYNEQFF	TGTGCCAGCAGTTTACCAGGGTACAATGAGCAGTTCTTC
.	TRBV6-5	TRBJ1-4	.	CASSSGGLNEKLFF	TGTGCCAGCAGTTCGGGGGGCTTGAACGAAAAACTGTTTTTT
.	TRBV5-1	TRBJ1-3	.	CASSPSTVRHSGNTIYF	TGCGCCAGCAGCCCATCGACCGTTAGGCACTCTGGAAACACCATATATTTT
TRBD2	TRBV7-8	TRBJ2-3	.	CASSHRGGRYKDTQYF	TGTGCCAGCAGCCACCGGGGGGGGCGATATAAAGATACGCAGTATTTT
TRBD1	TRBV10-2	TRBJ2-3	many	CASGGQGFSTDTQYF	TGCGCCAGCGGAGGACAGGGCTTTAGCACAGATACGCAGTATTTT
.	TRBV30	TRBJ2-7	.	CAWNLGAGDAYEQYF	TGTGCCTGGAATCTCGGGGCAGGAGACGCCTACGAGCAGTACTTC
TRBD1	TRBV11-2	TRBJ2-2	.	CASSTTDRATGELFF	TGTGCCAGCAGCACTACAGACAGGGCGACCGGGGAGCTGTTTTTT
TRBD2	TRBV7-2	TRBJ2-5	few	CASRSSGDTAETQYF	TGTGCCAGCAGGTCTAGCGGGGATACGGCAGAGACCCAGTACTTC
.	TRBV7-8	TRBJ2-5	few	CASSPPRGVRWGTQYF	TGTGCCAGCAGCCCTCCCAGGGGGGTCAGGTGGGGGACCCAGTACTTC
.	TRBV10-3	TRBJ2-5	.	CAIRAVGETQYF	TGTGCCATCAGAGCAGTAGGAGAGACCCAGTACTTC
.	TRBV7-2	TRBJ2-1	few	CASSDRGPLNEQFF	TGTGCCAGCAGCGATAGGGGACCACTCAATGAGCAGTTCTTC
.	TRBV29-1	TRBJ2-5	many	CSVRPGIQETQYF	TGCAGCGTTCGGCCCGGGATCCAAGAGACCCAGTACTTC
TRBD1	TRBV6-1	TRBJ1-4	few	CASNHLQGGVGATNEKLFF	TGTGCCAGCAACCACCTTCAAGGGGGCGTCGGAGCAACTAATGAAAAACTGTTTTTT
TRBD1	TRBV12-3/TRBV12-4	TRBJ1-4	few	CASSLNRGREKLFF	TGTGCCAGCAGCCTCAACAGGGGGCGCGAAAAACTGTTTTTT
.	TRBV7-9	TRBJ2-1	.	CASTDGSYLREQFF	TGTGCCAGCACCGATGGGTCATACCTTAGGGAGCAGTTCTTC
.	TRBV2	TRBJ2-1	many	CASTKDIGNEQFF	TGTGCCAGCACCAAGGACATCGGCAATGAGCAGTTCTTC
.	TRBV12-3/TRBV12-4	TRBJ2-2	few	CASSPRESIVTGELFF	TGTGCCAGCAGTCCCAGGGAGAGTATAGTCACCGGGGAGCTGTTTTTT
TRBD1	TRBV9	TRBJ1-2	few	CASSDRTGNSYGYTF	TGTGCCAGCAGCGACCGGACAGGGAATAGCTATGGCTACACCTTC
.	TRBV7-2	TRBJ2-1	.	CASSPALGNYNEQFF	TGTGCCAGCAGCCCCGCCCTGGGCAACTACAATGAGCAGTTCTTC
.	TRBV3-1	TRBJ1-4	few	CASSQIVPLGGEKLFF	TGTGCCAGCAGCCAAATTGTGCCCCTTGGTGGTGAAAAACTGTTTTTT
.	TRBV24-1	TRBJ1-1	many	CATNQGGNTEAFF	TGTGCCACCAATCAGGGTGGCAATACTGAAGCTTTCTTT
.	TRBV10-3	TRBJ2-5	few	CAISDATGRQETQYF	TGTGCCATCAGTGACGCGACAGGGAGGCAAGAGACCCAGTACTTC
.	TRBV18	TRBJ2-7	few	CASSLPDNSYEQYF	TGTGCCAGCTCGCTTCCGGACAACTCCTACGAGCAGTACTTC
TRBD2	TRBV4-2	TRBJ2-1	.	CASSATGTSGVPSYNEQFF	TGTGCCAGCAGCGCGACCGGGACTAGCGGGGTCCCCTCCTACAATGAGCAGTTCTTC
TRBD1	TRBV7-9	TRBJ2-1	many	CASSAPTGGNEQFF	TGTGCCAGCAGCGCCCCGACAGGGGGAAATGAGCAGTTCTTC
.	TRBV20-1	TRBJ2-2	few	CSARGPGLLAGELFF	TGCAGTGCTAGAGGACCGGGACTTTTGGCCGGGGAGCTGTTTTTT
.	TRBV4-3	TRBJ1-5	.	CASSPIIGVNQPQHF	TGCGCCAGCAGCCCTATAATAGGAGTCAATCAGCCCCAGCATTTT
TRBD1	TRBV19	TRBJ1-5	once	CASSTTVLTGSSNQPQHF	TGTGCCAGTAGTACCACAGTCTTGACAGGGAGTAGCAATCAGCCCCAGCATTTT
.	TRBV28	TRBJ2-5	few	CASSLFGGLGTQYF	TGTGCCAGCAGTTTGTTTGGAGGGTTAGGTACCCAGTACTTC
TRBD1	TRBV12-3/TRBV12-4	TRBJ1-2	many	CASLGQNYGYTF	TGTGCCAGCTTGGGACAGAACTATGGCTACACCTTC
.	TRBV7-2	TRBJ1-1	few	CASTEGLDTEAFF	TGTGCCAGCACCGAGGGGTTGGACACTGAAGCTTTCTTT
.	TRBV5-1	TRBJ1-1	many	CASSGGAGIQNTEAFF	TGCGCCAGCAGCGGGGGGGCAGGGATCCAGAACACTGAAGCTTTCTTT
.	TRBV10-2	TRBJ2-3	.	CASTGRDKTDTQYF	TGCGCCAGCACTGGGCGCGACAAAACAGATACGCAGTATTTT
.	TRBV9	TRBJ2-5	.	CASSVAFETQYF	TGTGCCAGCAGCGTAGCTTTTGAGACCCAGTACTTC
.	TRBV3-1	TRBJ1-1	.	CASSQVGGAGTEAFF	TGTGCCAGCAGCCAAGTTGGGGGGGCGGGCACTGAAGCTTTCTTT